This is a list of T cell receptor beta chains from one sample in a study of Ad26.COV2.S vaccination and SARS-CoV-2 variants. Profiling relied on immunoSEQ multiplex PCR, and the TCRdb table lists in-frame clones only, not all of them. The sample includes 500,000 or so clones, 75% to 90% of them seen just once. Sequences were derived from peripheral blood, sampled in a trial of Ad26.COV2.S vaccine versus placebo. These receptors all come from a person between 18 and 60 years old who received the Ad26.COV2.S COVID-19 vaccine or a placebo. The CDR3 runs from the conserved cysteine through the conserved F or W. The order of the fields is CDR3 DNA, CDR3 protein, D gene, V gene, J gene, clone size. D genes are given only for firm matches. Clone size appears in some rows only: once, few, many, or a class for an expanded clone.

cdr3_nt: TGTGCCACCCCAGTCGGTGTGGCAAGCTCCTACAATGAGCAGTTCTTC
cdr3_aa: CATPVGVASSYNEQFF
d_call: .
v_call: TRBV4-2
j_call: TRBJ2-1
clone_size: .

cdr3_nt: TGTGCCAGCAGCTACCCGGGGGGGGTTAGCACAGATACGCAGTATTTT
cdr3_aa: CASSYPGGVSTDTQYF
d_call: TRBD2
v_call: TRBV7-2
j_call: TRBJ2-3
clone_size: .

cdr3_nt: TGTGCCAGCAGCGACAGGGGATGGGATCAGCCCCAGCATTTT
cdr3_aa: CASSDRGWDQPQHF
d_call: TRBD1
v_call: TRBV6-2/TRBV6-3
j_call: TRBJ1-5
clone_size: .

cdr3_nt: TGTGCCAGCTCACGGAGGACAGGGGACAGTAACACCGGGGAGCTGTTTTTT
cdr3_aa: CASSRRTGDSNTGELFF
d_call: TRBD1
v_call: TRBV18
j_call: TRBJ2-2
clone_size: .

cdr3_nt: TGTGCCAGCAGCTCCGGGACAGGGGGTCGATTTCTCCATAATTCACCCCTCCACTTT
cdr3_aa: CASSSGTGGRFLHNSPLHF
d_call: TRBD1
v_call: TRBV5-4
j_call: TRBJ1-6
clone_size: few

cdr3_nt: TGCAGCGTTGGCGGGCAGCTCCTCCAAGAGACCCAGTACTTC
cdr3_aa: CSVGGQLLQETQYF
d_call: .
v_call: TRBV29-1
j_call: TRBJ2-5
clone_size: .

cdr3_nt: TGTGCCAGCAGCAGGGGGGACACCACCTACGAGCAGTACTTC
cdr3_aa: CASSRGDTTYEQYF
d_call: .
v_call: TRBV5-4
j_call: TRBJ2-7
clone_size: few

cdr3_nt: TGCGCCAGCAGCCCCCCCGGAGCTGCCCGTGAAAGGTATGGCTACACCTTC
cdr3_aa: CASSPPGAARERYGYTF
d_call: .
v_call: TRBV4-1
j_call: TRBJ1-2
clone_size: .

cdr3_nt: TGCGCCAGCAGCCGGACCCCTGGACAGGGGGCGAACACCGGGGAGCTGTTTTTT
cdr3_aa: CASSRTPGQGANTGELFF
d_call: TRBD1
v_call: TRBV5-1
j_call: TRBJ2-2
clone_size: .

cdr3_nt: TGTGCCAGCAGTGCCGAGACGCAACCCCAGCATTTT
cdr3_aa: CASSAETQPQHF
d_call: .
v_call: TRBV2
j_call: TRBJ1-5
clone_size: few

cdr3_nt: TGTGCCAGCAGCTCAGCCCCCGGGGGGCCCACTGAAGCTTTCTTT
cdr3_aa: CASSSAPGGPTEAFF
d_call: .
v_call: TRBV7-8
j_call: TRBJ1-1
clone_size: many

cdr3_nt: TGTGCCAGCAGTTACTCTGGTTTACCAGATACGCAGTATTTT
cdr3_aa: CASSYSGLPDTQYF
d_call: .
v_call: TRBV6-6
j_call: TRBJ2-3
clone_size: .

cdr3_nt: TGTGCCACCAGCAGAGACAGGGACTATGGCTACACCTTC
cdr3_aa: CATSRDRDYGYTF
d_call: .
v_call: TRBV15
j_call: TRBJ1-2
clone_size: .

cdr3_nt: TGTGCCAGCAGTGGGGGTTGGGGGCAGCCCCAGCATTTT
cdr3_aa: CASSGGWGQPQHF
d_call: .
v_call: TRBV7-9
j_call: TRBJ1-5
clone_size: .

cdr3_nt: TGTGCCATCAGTGAGTCGACAGGGCTGAACACTGAAGCTTTCTTT
cdr3_aa: CAISESTGLNTEAFF
d_call: TRBD1
v_call: TRBV10-3
j_call: TRBJ1-1
clone_size: .

cdr3_nt: TGTGCCAGCGCCTTTAGCACAGATACGCAGTATTTT
cdr3_aa: CASAFSTDTQYF
d_call: .
v_call: TRBV6-5
j_call: TRBJ2-3
clone_size: .